This T cell receptor (beta chain) was documented in a study of identifying expanded T cells in peripheral blood. Study results and limitations: Differentially abundant clones: roughly 1.3 between replicates, 16.4 at roughly 13 days, more than 18 at four.

This table comes from immunoSEQ multiplex PCR, and its TCRdb copy is limited to in-frame clones, with some not included. The sample has some 78,000 clones, 84% seen once. The CDR3 has 18 amino acids. The germline V gene encodes CDR1 GTSNPN and CDR2 SVGIG (reference sequence). The V end lost 1 base, the J end lost 0 bases, and 21 bases lay between the germline ends. Worth noting for this clone: The antigen remains unidentified.

The chain carries TRBV30 and TRBJ1-2; D may be TRBD1 (5 bases). The sample was blood. The TCR originated in a person aged 18 to 70 in good health. Here the CDR3 DNA reads TGTGCCTGGAGTGACCTAGCGGGGACCCAATTCACTAACTATGGCTACACCTTC. This translates into CAWSDLAGTQFTNYGYTF.